This paragraph covers one TCR beta chain sequence. Its antigen specificity is not known. Within one base of it there is no much larger clone, and no base qualities were kept. In total, 630 or so healthy bone marrow donors made up the cohort. All cohort members were sampled while nominally healthy, although unrecorded immune exposures were likely present. The donor tested CMV seropositive and was one of the 289 seropositive cohort members. Each donor provided a peripheral blood sample, and peripheral blood mononuclear cells were used for TCR beta sequencing. The Qiagen DNeasy Blood Extraction Kit was used to extract genomic DNA from the blood cell samples. Preparation of the library involved the immunoSEQ multiplex PCR assay. A mixture of 60 forward primers for TCR Vbeta segments and 13 reverse primers for TCR Jbeta segments was used in the multiplex PCR. The CDR3 region of rearranged TCR beta genes was amplified from genomic DNA with a multiplex PCR assay. Amplified TCR beta libraries were sequenced as 87-base-pair reads on the Illumina HiSeq System. The study's own analysis went as follows. In a later analysis, about 80 million unique TCR beta chains were counted across the 500 to 850 repertoires, and around 10 million of these chains were shared by at least two donors. To remove PCR and sequencing errors, raw reads were error-corrected and collapsed into unique sequences using a nearest-neighbor algorithm that merged closely related sequences. Alignment of CDR3 sequences to IMGT reference sequences was used to assign V, D and J gene segments. For a sequence to be retained, a match of at least six nucleotides was required to both a V gene segment and a J gene segment. A rearrangement counted as productive if the CDR3 had no stop codons and remained in frame with V and J, and every other rearrangement counted as non-productive. Following IMGT convention, CDR3 was defined as the stretch from the second conserved V-encoded cysteine to the conserved J-encoded phenylalanine. Sequences without an unambiguous match to a single V gene segment were excluded from the earlier analysis of about 600 of the donors. In an earlier analysis of around 600 of the donors, V segments were called functional above 56.7% productive rearrangements and were called segregating when the between-donor standard deviation exceeded 5%. To diagnose cytomegalovirus status from the catalog of TCR beta chain sequences, a statistical classification framework was built. V and J gene assignment, in a later analysis, came from comparing TCR nucleotide sequences with IMGT/GENE-DB human TR gene sequences. The TCRdist pipeline was used in a later analysis to assign CDR3 sequences and most-parsimonious VDJ recombination scenarios. A later analysis defined each TCR beta chain by its CDR3 amino acid sequence plus V-gene family, and excluded reads lacking a unique V-gene family. As a way to deal with suspected cross-contamination and a sequencing artifact, a later analysis dropped approximately 590 nucleotide sequences that were highly shared and had low generation probability. For each public chain, a later analysis derived a clonal expansion index from normalized ranks of inferred template counts within each repertoire. In a later analysis, generation probabilities were computed using a VDJ recombination model fitted to out-of-frame rearrangements, and the results were checked against IGoR. In a later analysis, TCR-TCR, TCR-HLA and TCR-CMV co-occurrence was scored with hypergeometric tests, and a repertoire-size bias correction was applied to TCR pairs. A later analysis estimated false discovery rates by permuting HLA or CMV assignments 20 times. In a later analysis, co-occurring TCRs were grouped using DBSCAN, with TCRdist sequence similarity added in when clustering inside HLA-allele-positive subsets. For co-occurrence clustering, repertoires with fewer than 30,000 or more than 120,000 public chains were excluded, along with a handful of repertoires with anomalous nucleotide sharing. In its TCRdb copy, this immuneACCESS table keeps in-frame sequences only and misses some clones. Where compared with another copy, unresolved V genes explain less than half of these, and the others have no known cause. V and J calls and clone size are copied from that table; D and trimming were computed from the DNA. The sample records approximately 200,000 clones, over 60% of which are singletons. The top ten clonotypes cover about 4.4% of the sample.

The data are from a study of cytomegalovirus exposure and HLA in healthy donors (dated 2017 in TCRdb). For the study in its entirety: An earlier analysis of approximately 590 of the donors reported approximately 290 Gb of sequence data and 117 million unique TCR beta sequences from 150 million to 200 million T cells. An early release covering around 630 HLA-typed donors comprised about 300 gigabases of sequencing data and about 90 million unique TCR sequences. Of the roughly 430 genotyped donors, around 81% fell in the genetic ancestry cluster associated with self-reported Caucasian donors. The study aimed to test whether cataloging public T cell receptors could reveal signatures of past pathogen exposure. The T cell repertoires of some 700 subjects were profiled by immunosequencing and related to cytomegalovirus serostatus. In addition to the first cohort of around 670 subjects, a separate validation cohort of approximately 120 different subjects was used. To predict cytomegalovirus infection status, the study combined high-throughput TCR immunosequencing, statistical association of individual TCRs with disease status, and machine learning. To study patterns of TCR occurrence, a later analysis re-analyzed previously published TCR beta repertoires from under 750 donors and added high-resolution HLA genotyping. The later analysis used no new phenotypic data to find candidate immune exposures, relying instead on TCR beta sequences and their occurrence across donors. In an earlier analysis of several hundred of the donors, high-throughput TCR beta sequencing was used to judge whether each TCR beta V gene segment behaved as functional or pseudogenic. Donor age, sex, ethnicity and CMV serostatus were compiled alongside the repertoire data. A later genetic analysis used genome-wide SNP genotypes for about 65% of the 666 donors, treating that subset as a discovery cohort. Every discovery cohort repertoire had been produced on one sequencing platform. HLA typing included class I and class II loci at four-digit resolution. Typing coverage varied by locus: roughly 629-640 donors for A, B, C, DRB1 and DQB1; some 520 for DQA1; 600 to 610 for DPA1; roughly 450 for DPB1. Four to six DR-DQ haplotypes were handled as single units for association and clustering, since linkage in the cohort was strong. Among about 400 genotyped donors of the cohort, an average of around 220,000 unique TCR beta nucleotide sequences was sequenced per donor, of which 15% to 20% were non-productive. The study at large found these results: The only immune exposure information available for the cohort was CMV serostatus. A later analysis reported that several top co-occurrence clusters appeared linked to parvovirus B19, influenza, CMV and Epstein-Barr virus. A further reported finding was that TCR beta sequences accurately predicted the HLA-A and HLA-B alleles for most subjects in the first cohort. V-gene and J-gene trimming of TCR beta chains was associated with a missense DCLRE1C variant in a later genetic analysis, and the association was replicated in an independent cohort. Sequencing depth was assumed to be roughly uniform across donors in the presence/absence analyses, though that assumption may not hold. Because some donors lacked HLA typing at each locus, the association tests relied only on the typed subset. The sequencing pipeline was judged likely to have produced a cluster of highly shared sequence variants as a technical artifact. Only TCR beta chains were sequenced in this cohort, and the absence of alpha or paired-chain data limited detectable features. The authors suggested that the approach could potentially be generalized to other disease states and immunological phenotypes. In an earlier analysis of more than 500 of the donors, most TCR beta V segments appeared in productive rearrangements about 87% or about 30% of the time, broadly matching IMGT annotations. The study listed approximately 150 TCR beta chains as associated with cytomegalovirus. Most CMV-associated TCR beta chains appeared to be HLA-restricted in a later analysis, and the HLA associations seemed to be driven largely by CMV exposure. A later genetic analysis reported fewer N-insertions in productive TCRs among donors in an Asian-associated ancestry cluster than the roughly 700-donor mean. Most TCR sequences were seen in very few donors, while some public TCRs were found in many individuals. In vitro tests confirmed that three of the cytomegalovirus-associated TCR beta chains recognize cytomegalovirus antigens. Cytomegalovirus status was reported to be diagnosed by the classifier with high specificity and sensitivity in both the original and validation cohorts. A later analysis found that TCR association rates varied across HLA loci, with DRB1 alleles showing the most associated TCRs and HLA-C alleles the fewest. Roughly 17 rarely observed V segments, including chromosome 9 orphons, were excluded from the earlier analysis of about 610 of the donors because counts were too low. Linkage disequilibrium might explain the correlated functional status among segregating V segments, but an unknown experimental factor could not be ruled out. A later analysis found that HLA-associated TCR beta chains were more clonally expanded and had lower generation probabilities than equally common non-associated chains. When HLA alleles, especially DR and DQ, strongly co-occurred, attributing TCR associations to individual alleles was difficult. A later analysis associated 15,000 to 20,000 TCR beta sequences with specific HLA alleles at a false discovery rate of 0.05.

What was sequenced was PBMCs. This sequence originates from a man aged 25-45 years in good health and CMV-seropositive.

The CDR3 region: CSVEGGTRGKADTQYF. The DNA reads as follows: TGCAGCGTTGAGGGGGGGACTAGGGGGAAGGCAGATACGCAGTATTTT. The chain joins TRBV29-1 to TRBJ2-3, with TRBD2 identical over 8 junction bases. Here V drops 3 bases and J drops 4 bases, and the junction holds 12 bases not matched to any gene. Looking up the germline V gene yields CDR1 SQVTM and CDR2 ANQGSEA. The CDR3 starts with the cysteine, ends with the phenylalanine, and has 16 residues. Left in the record is the CDR3 DNA by itself, 48 bases read in frame from the first base.